Listed here are 27 T cell receptor beta chains from one sample, sequenced in a study of blood T cell repertoires in COVID-19. Produced via immunoSEQ multiplex PCR; TCRdb's table is partial and in-frame only. The sample carries some 120,000 clones, over 55% recorded once. The sequenced sample consisted of peripheral blood. Every receptor here comes from an older woman with acute or convalescent COVID-19.

The rearrangement uses TRBV6-5 and TRBJ2-3; D may be TRBD2 (5 bases). The CDR3 has 14 residues. Germline CDR1 reads MNHEY; CDR2 reads SVGAGI. The V gene lost 8 bases and the J gene lost 3 bases, with 15 bases spanning the gap. The CDR3 here is CASSSSLSTDTQYF. CDR3 nucleotides: TGTGCCAGCTCATCTAGCTTGAGTACAGATACGCAGTATTTT.

The chain uses TRBV10-3 and TRBJ2-2, with D perhaps TRBD2 (6 bases). The germline gives CDR1 ENHRY, CDR2 SYGVKD. CDR3 length: 17 residues. V lost 4 bases and J lost 0, with 15 bases in between. This chain's CDR3 is CAISGPPREPNTGELFF. In nucleotides, the CDR3 is TGTGCCATCAGTGGGCCCCCGCGGGAACCGAACACCGGGGAGCTGTTTTTT.

Notes on this clone: One end of the junction is discordant with germline, which a read error may explain. J is TRBJ2-5 and V is TRBV7-7; 9 positions agree with TRBD2. Germline loops: CDR1 SSHAT, CDR2 FNYEAQ (reference sequence). This CDR3 region has 15 residues. Written as DNA, the CDR3 is TGTGCTAGCAGCGTGGGACTAGCTAGCCAAGAGACCCAGTACTTC. Amino acid sequence: CASSVGLASQETQYF.

The CDR3 loop is CASSLVAGLNTEAFF. For the CDR3, the DNA is TGTGCCAGCAGCTTGGTAGCGGGCTTGAACACTGAAGCTTTCTTT. The chain uses TRBV5-4 and TRBJ1-1, with D unresolved. Per germline, CDR1 SGHNT and CDR2 YYREEE (reference sequence). V shed 0 bases and J shed 0 bases, with 9 bases lying between them. The CDR3 is 15 residues long.

The rearrangement uses TRBV3-1 (or the pseudogene TRBV3-2) and TRBJ2-1, with D hard to call. V was shortened by 1 base and J by 6 bases, with 7 bases between the two germline ends. The CDR3 spans 13 residues. Germline V CDR1 and CDR2: LGHDT, YNNKEL (reference sequence). The CDR3, as DNA: TGTGCCAGCAGCCAAGGACTCCTCAATGAGCAGTTCTTC. Amino acid sequence: CASSQGLLNEQFF.

This clone has at least ten counts. The V gene is TRBV11-3, the J gene TRBJ2-7, with 7 bases matching TRBD2. Germline V gene sequence: CDR1 SGHNT, CDR2 YENEEA. The V gene end was trimmed by 2 bases and the J gene end by 6 bases; junction bases not matched to a gene: 4. The CDR3 is 13 amino acids. Here the CDR3 reads CASSLSAGSEQYF. The CDR3, as DNA: TGTGCCAGCAGCTTATCAGCGGGAAGCGAGCAGTACTTC.

The chain recombines TRBV7-2 with TRBJ2-3, with D unclear. Deletions cut 4 bases from V and 4 bases from J, with 6 bases between. The CDR3 is 12 amino acids. Germline V gene lookup returns CDR1 SGHTA and CDR2 FQGNSA. The CDR3 DNA sequence: TGTGCCAGCAGCTCCGCGGCAGATACGCAGTATTTT. Protein sequence: CASSSAADTQYF. Looking up the rest from reference TRBV7-2 and TRBJ2-3 gives the full variable domain: GAGVSQSPSNKVTEKGKDVELRCDPISGHTALYWYRQSLGQGLEFLIYFQGNSAPDKSGLPSDRFSAERTGGSVSTLTIQRTQQEDSAVYLCASSSAADTQYFGPGTRLTVL.

The rearrangement links TRBV18 to TRBJ2-5; 9 bases are a match to TRBD1. Germline loops: CDR1 KGHSH, CDR2 LQKENI. The trim removed 6 bases at V and 5 bases at J, leaving 10 bases unmatched. The CDR3 is 15 amino acids. The CDR3 nucleotides are TGTGCCAGCTCCCGGGGGACAGGGATGTTGGAGACCCAGTACTTC. It is translated as CASSRGTGMLETQYF.

The rearrangement joins TRBV7-9 to TRBJ1-2; no definite D call. V was shortened by 1 base and J by 5 bases, with 14 bases between the two germline ends. CDR1 SEHNR and CDR2 FQNEAQ come from the germline V gene (reference sequence). CDR3 length: 15 amino acids. The CDR3 loop reads CASSLGQAYLYGYTF. The CDR3 region has the DNA TGTGCCAGCAGCTTAGGGCAGGCCTACCTGTATGGCTACACCTTC.

The chain combines TRBV19 with TRBJ2-3; weak D call: TRBD2 (5 bases). Germline V gene data show CDR1 as LNHDA and CDR2 as SQIVND (reference sequence). Trimming stripped 6 bases from V and 2 bases from J, with 9 bases between. The CDR3 is 13 amino acids. CDR3 amino acids: CASSGVDTDTQYF. The CDR3 region has the DNA TGTGCCAGTAGCGGGGTAGACACAGATACGCAGTATTTT.

Written as DNA, the CDR3 is TGCAGTGCCTGGAGAGAGACCCAGTACTTC. Protein: CSAWRETQYF. The chain recombines TRBV20-1 with TRBJ2-5; no clear D. The CDR3 length is 10 residues. Germline V gene lookup returns CDR1 DFQATT and CDR2 SNEGSKA (reference sequence). Trimming took off 6 bases at V and 4 bases at J, with 6 bases between the two ends.

The gene calls are TRBV11-2 and TRBJ2-5, with D tentatively TRBD1 (5 bases). The V gene's germline CDR1 is SGHAT and CDR2 FQNNGV. Trimming took off 1 base at V and 0 bases at J, with 9 bases between the two ends. This CDR3 contains 15 residues. CDR3 amino acids: CASSLADKYQETQYF. The CDR3 region has the DNA TGTGCCAGCAGCTTAGCGGACAAGTACCAAGAGACCCAGTACTTC.

CDR3 nucleotides: TGTGCCAGCAGCTTAGCGGGTGGGCAGGGGACTCAGCCCCAGCATTTT. It codes for CASSLAGGQGTQPQHF. The chain links TRBV7-6 to TRBJ1-5; D is possibly TRBD1 (6 bases). Trimming took 0 bases from V and 6 from J, leaving 15 bases between them. The CDR3 consists of 16 residues. Germline CDR1 SGHVS, CDR2 FNYEAQ.

The rearrangement joins TRBV19 to TRBJ2-2, with 11 nucleotides matching TRBD1. After removal of 6 bases from V and 4 bases from J, the junction contained 4 bases not matched to a gene. Looked up from germline, CDR1 is LNHDA and CDR2 is SQIVND (reference sequence). The CDR3 covers 15 residues. The CDR3 DNA reads as TGTGCCAGTAGGGACAGGGGGCTTAGCACCGGGGAGCTGTTTTTT. The encoded protein is CASRDRGLSTGELFF. The entire variable domain, with the rest obtained from reference TRBV19 and TRBJ2-2, is as follows: DGGITQSPKYLFRKEGQNVTLSCEQNLNHDAMYWYRQDPGQGLRLIYYSQIVNDFQKGDIAEGYSVSREKKESFPLTVTSAQKNPTAFYLCASRDRGLSTGELFFGEGSRLTVL.

CDR3 sequence: CASSKVTGEGYTF. In nucleotides, the CDR3 is TGTGCCAGCAGCAAGGTGACAGGAGAAGGCTACACCTTC. This chain joins TRBV6-5 and TRBJ1-2; a weak D match, TRBD1 (6 bases). Germline V lookup: CDR1 MNHEY, CDR2 SVGAGI. V lost 6 bases and J 8 bases, leaving 16 bases between the germline ends. The CDR3 runs to 13 residues.

This clone was counted between two and nine times. The chain employs TRBV6-1 and TRBJ1-1, with D tentatively TRBD1 (5 bases). The V gene's germline CDR1 is MNHNS and CDR2 SASEGT. Trimming cost V 3 bases and J 4 bases, with 9 bases left between them. The CDR3 extends over 13 amino acids. The CDR3 loop reads CASSEGGVTEAFF. In nucleotides, the CDR3 is TGTGCCAGCAGTGAGGGGGGTGTCACTGAAGCTTTCTTT.

In this sample, this clone turned up a few times. The chain joins TRBV7-2 to TRBJ1-6; D perhaps matches TRBD1 (6 bases). V shed 3 bases and J shed 4 bases, with 7 bases lying between them. CDR1 SGHTA and CDR2 FQGNSA come from the germline V gene. The CDR3 has 14 residues. CDR3 sequence: CASSLGTYNSPLHF. CDR3 DNA sequence: TGTGCCAGCAGCTTGGGGACATATAATTCACCCCTCCACTTT.

The chain employs TRBV7-2 and TRBJ2-7; tentative D call: TRBD1 (6 bases). V was shortened by 2 bases and J by 0 bases, with 11 bases between the two germline ends. This CDR3 region has 15 residues. The V gene's germline CDR1 is SGHTA and CDR2 FQGNSA. In nucleotides, the CDR3 is TGTGCCAGCAGCTTAACCGGGACACCCTCCTACGAGCAGTACTTC. Translated: CASSLTGTPSYEQYF.

The rearrangement links TRBV6-2 or TRBV6-3 to TRBJ2-3; unclear D gene. CDR1 and CDR2 (germline): MNHEY, SVGEGT. V was pared by 4 bases and J by 2 bases, with 13 bases between. The CDR3 is 15 amino acids. The CDR3 bases are TGTGCCAGCAGTTCTTCTAGGTTGATCACAGATACGCAGTATTTT. This encodes CASSSSRLITDTQYF.

The chain has TRBV2 and TRBJ1-1; TRBD1 might be the D (6 bases). The V end lost 5 bases, the J end lost 1 base, and 14 bases lay between the germline ends. The CDR3 is made up of 15 amino acids. CDR1 and CDR2 from the germline V gene are SNHLY and FYNNEI. The CDR3 nucleotides are TGTGCCAGCAGTTCCCAGACAGGCAGGAACACTGAAGCTTTCTTT. The encoded protein is CASSSQTGRNTEAFF.

The V call is TRBV10-3, the J call TRBJ2-3; 7 bases line up with TRBD1. Germline values: CDR1 ENHRY, CDR2 SYGVKD. Unmatched junction bases numbered 1, after V lost 0 bases and J lost 4 bases. CDR3 length equals 14 residues. CDR3 sequence (DNA): TGTGCCATCAGTGAGTCTACAGGGGCAGATACGCAGTATTTT. Protein sequence: CAISESTGADTQYF.

Remarks on this clone: A read error may produce the germline difference seen at one junction end. The V gene is TRBV7-3, the J gene TRBJ1-4, with D possibly matching TRBD1 (6 bases). CDR1 is SGHTA, CDR2 FQGTGA, per germline. The CDR3 totals 15 residues. CDR3 in amino acids: CASSLTGGLGEKLFF. The CDR3 region has the DNA TGTGCCAGCAGCCTAACGGGGGGGCTAGGTGAAAAACTGTTTTTT. Drawing the rest from reference TRBV7-3 and TRBJ1-4, the complete variable domain is GAGVSQTPSNKVTEKGKYVELRCDPISGHTALYWYRQSLGQGPEFLIYFQGTGAADDSGLPNDRFFAVRPEGSVSTLKIQRTERGDSAVYLCASSLTGGLGEKLFFGSGTQLSVL.

DNA for the CDR3: TGTGCCAGTAGTATGAGCAGGGGGCACGGCACTGAAGCTTTCTTT. Translated: CASSMSRGHGTEAFF. V and J are TRBV19 and TRBJ1-1, with 8 nucleotides matching TRBD1. The length of the CDR3 is 15 residues. The germline V gene encodes CDR1 LNHDA and CDR2 SQIVND (reference sequence). V lost 3 bases, J lost 4 bases, and 7 bases stayed unmatched.

V usage is TRBV5-6 and J usage is TRBJ2-5, with 8 bases matching TRBD1. Unmatched junction bases numbered 6, after V lost 0 bases and J lost 5 bases. The CDR3 spans 15 residues. Germline-derived CDR1 and CDR2 are SGHDT and YYEEEE. CDR3: CASSLGSRDRETQYF. CDR3 bases: TGTGCCAGCAGCTTGGGGTCGAGGGACAGGGAGACCCAGTACTTC.

This chain joins TRBV3-1 (or the pseudogene TRBV3-2) and TRBJ1-1; a possible D gene is TRBD1 (5 bases). CDR3 length: 13 amino acids. Trimming cost V 0 bases and J 10 bases, with 12 bases left between them. Looked up from germline, CDR1 is LGHDT and CDR2 is YNNKEL (reference sequence). The CDR3 region is CASSQDWGLRAFF. In DNA form, the CDR3 reads TGTGCCAGCAGCCAAGACTGGGGCCTCCGAGCTTTCTTT.

CDR3: CASSDRLAGGRYEQYF. The CDR3 DNA is TGTGCCAGCAGTGACCGACTAGCGGGAGGGCGGTACGAGCAGTACTTC. This chain links TRBV6-1 with TRBJ2-7, with 14 bases matching TRBD2. The CDR3 is 16 amino acids. CDR1 and CDR2 (germline): MNHNS, SASEGT. Losses at the gene ends were 3 bases for V and 4 bases for J; bases not matched to a gene: 5.

This clone turned up a few times. The chain has TRBV6-1 and TRBJ2-2; 11 nucleotides agree with TRBD2. Germline V CDR1 and CDR2: MNHNS, SASEGT. The CDR3 totals 15 residues. Losses at the gene ends were 8 bases for V and 7 bases for J; bases not matched to a gene: 9. Written as DNA, the CDR3 is TGTGCCAGCCTCGGCACTAGCGGGAGTGGCGGGGAGCTGTTTTTT. As protein: CASLGTSGSGGELFF.